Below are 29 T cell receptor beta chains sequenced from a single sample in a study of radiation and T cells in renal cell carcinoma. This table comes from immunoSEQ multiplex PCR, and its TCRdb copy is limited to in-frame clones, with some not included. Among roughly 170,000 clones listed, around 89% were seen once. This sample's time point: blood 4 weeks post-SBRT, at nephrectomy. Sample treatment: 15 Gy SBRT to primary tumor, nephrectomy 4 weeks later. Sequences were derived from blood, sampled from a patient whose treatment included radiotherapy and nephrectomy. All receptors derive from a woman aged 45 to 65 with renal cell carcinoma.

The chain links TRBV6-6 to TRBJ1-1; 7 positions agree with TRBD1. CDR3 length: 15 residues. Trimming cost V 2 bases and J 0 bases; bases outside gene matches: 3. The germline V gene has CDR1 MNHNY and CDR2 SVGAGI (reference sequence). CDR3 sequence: CASSYQGQMNTEAFF. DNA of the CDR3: TGTGCCAGCAGTTACCAGGGACAGATGAACACTGAAGCTTTCTTT.

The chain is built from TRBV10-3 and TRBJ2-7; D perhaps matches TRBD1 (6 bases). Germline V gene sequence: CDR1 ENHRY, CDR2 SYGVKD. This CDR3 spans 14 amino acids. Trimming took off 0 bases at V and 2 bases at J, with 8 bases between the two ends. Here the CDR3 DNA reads TGTGCCATCAGTGAGTCTACAGGGCCCTACGAGCAGTACTTC. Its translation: CAISESTGPYEQYF.

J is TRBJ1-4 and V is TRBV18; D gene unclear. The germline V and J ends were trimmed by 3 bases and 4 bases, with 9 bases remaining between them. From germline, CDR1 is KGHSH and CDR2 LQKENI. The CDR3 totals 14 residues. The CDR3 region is CASSPSRGNEKLFF. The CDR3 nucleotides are TGTGCCAGCTCACCTAGCCGGGGTAATGAAAAACTGTTTTTT.

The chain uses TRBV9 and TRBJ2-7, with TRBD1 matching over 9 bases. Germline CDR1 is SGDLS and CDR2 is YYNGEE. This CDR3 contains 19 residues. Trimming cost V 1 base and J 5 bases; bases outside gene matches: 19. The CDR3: CASSVNRDREHIREDEQYF. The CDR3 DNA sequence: TGTGCCAGCAGCGTAAACCGGGACAGGGAGCATATAAGGGAGGACGAGCAGTACTTC.

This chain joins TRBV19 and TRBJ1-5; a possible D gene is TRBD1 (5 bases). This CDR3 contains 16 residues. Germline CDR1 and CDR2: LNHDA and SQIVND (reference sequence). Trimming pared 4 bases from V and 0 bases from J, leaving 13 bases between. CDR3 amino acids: CASSTTGPHSNQPQHF. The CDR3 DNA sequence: TGTGCCAGTAGTACCACAGGACCTCATAGCAATCAGCCCCAGCATTTT. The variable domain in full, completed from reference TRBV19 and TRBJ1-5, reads DGGITQSPKYLFRKEGQNVTLSCEQNLNHDAMYWYRQDPGQGLRLIYYSQIVNDFQKGDIAEGYSVSREKKESFPLTVTSAQKNPTAFYLCASSTTGPHSNQPQHFGDGTRLSIL.

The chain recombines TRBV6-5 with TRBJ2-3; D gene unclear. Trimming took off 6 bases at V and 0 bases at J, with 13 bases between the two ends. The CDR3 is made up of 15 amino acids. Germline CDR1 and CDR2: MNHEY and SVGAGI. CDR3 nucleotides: TGTGCCAGCAGAACCCACACCCCTAGCACAGATACGCAGTATTTT. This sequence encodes CASRTHTPSTDTQYF.

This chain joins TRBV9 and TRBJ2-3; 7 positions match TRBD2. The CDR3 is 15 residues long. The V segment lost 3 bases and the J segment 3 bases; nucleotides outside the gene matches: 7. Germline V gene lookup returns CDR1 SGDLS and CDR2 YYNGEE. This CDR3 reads CASSEMGGGTDTQYF. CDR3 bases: TGTGCCAGCAGCGAGATGGGGGGAGGGACAGATACGCAGTATTTT.

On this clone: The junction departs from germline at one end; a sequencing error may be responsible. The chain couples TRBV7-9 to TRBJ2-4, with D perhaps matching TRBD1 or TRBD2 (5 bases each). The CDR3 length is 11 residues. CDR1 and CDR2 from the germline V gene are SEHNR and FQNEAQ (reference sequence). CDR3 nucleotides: TGTGCCAGCAGCTCTGGGACCCTCCCCCACTTC. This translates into CASSSGTLPHF.

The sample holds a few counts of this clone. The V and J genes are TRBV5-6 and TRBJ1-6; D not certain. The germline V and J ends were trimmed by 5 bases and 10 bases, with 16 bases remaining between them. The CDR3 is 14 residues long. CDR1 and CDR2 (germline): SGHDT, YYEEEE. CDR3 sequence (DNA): TGTGCCAGCAGACATTCGCGGGAAGGCTCACCCCTCCACTTT. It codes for CASRHSREGSPLHF.

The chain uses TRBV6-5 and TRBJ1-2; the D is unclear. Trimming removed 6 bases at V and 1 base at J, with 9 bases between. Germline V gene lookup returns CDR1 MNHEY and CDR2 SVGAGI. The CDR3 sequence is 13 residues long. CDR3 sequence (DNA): TGTGCCAGCAGCCAAGTCGTTAACTATGGCTACACCTTC. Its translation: CASSQVVNYGYTF.

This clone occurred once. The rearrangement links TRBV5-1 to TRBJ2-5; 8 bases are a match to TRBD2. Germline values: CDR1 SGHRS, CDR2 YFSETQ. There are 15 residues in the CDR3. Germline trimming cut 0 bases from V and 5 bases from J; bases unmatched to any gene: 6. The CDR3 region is CASSLVPAGGETQYF. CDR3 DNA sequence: TGCGCCAGCAGCTTGGTTCCCGCGGGGGGTGAGACCCAGTACTTC.

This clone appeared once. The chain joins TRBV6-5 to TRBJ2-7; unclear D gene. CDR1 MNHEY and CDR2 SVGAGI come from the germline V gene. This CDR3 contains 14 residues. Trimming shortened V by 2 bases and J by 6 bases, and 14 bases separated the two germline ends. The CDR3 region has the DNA TGTGCCAGCAGTTACACCAAGCTGAAGGGCGAGCAGTACTTC. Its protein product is CASSYTKLKGEQYF.

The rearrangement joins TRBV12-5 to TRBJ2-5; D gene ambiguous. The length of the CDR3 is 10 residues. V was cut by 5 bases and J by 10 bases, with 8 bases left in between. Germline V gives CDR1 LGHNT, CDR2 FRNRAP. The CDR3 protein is CASGPTCQYF. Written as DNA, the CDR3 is TGTGCTAGTGGTCCCACCTGCCAGTACTTC.

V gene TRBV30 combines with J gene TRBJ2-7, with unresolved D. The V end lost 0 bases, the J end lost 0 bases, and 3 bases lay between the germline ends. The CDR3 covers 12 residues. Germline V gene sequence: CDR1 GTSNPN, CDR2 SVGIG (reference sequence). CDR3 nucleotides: TGTGCCTGGAGTGTAACCTCCTACGAGCAGTACTTC. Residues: CAWSVTSYEQYF.

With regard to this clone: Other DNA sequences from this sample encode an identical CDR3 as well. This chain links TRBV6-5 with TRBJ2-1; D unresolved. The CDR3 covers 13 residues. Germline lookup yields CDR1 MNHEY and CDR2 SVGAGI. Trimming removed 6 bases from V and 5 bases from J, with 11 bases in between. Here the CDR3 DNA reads TGTGCCAGCAGCCGCGGACCACACAATGAGCAGTTCTTC. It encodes CASSRGPHNEQFF.

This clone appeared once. The CDR3 region has the DNA TGTGCCAGCAGCTTAGATCCGGGACCTAGCAATCAGCCCCAGCATTTT. Encoded protein: CASSLDPGPSNQPQHF. The V gene is TRBV7-2, the J gene TRBJ1-5, with D tentatively TRBD1 (5 bases). The germline CDR1 and CDR2 sequences are SGHTA and FQGNSA. The CDR3 spans 16 residues. V shed 1 base and J shed 0 bases, with 10 bases lying between them.

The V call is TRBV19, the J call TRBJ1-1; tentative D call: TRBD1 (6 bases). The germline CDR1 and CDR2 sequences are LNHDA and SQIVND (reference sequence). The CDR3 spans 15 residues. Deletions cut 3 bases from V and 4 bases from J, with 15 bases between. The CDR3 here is CASSIRGEGGTEAFF. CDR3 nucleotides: TGTGCCAGTAGTATTAGGGGGGAAGGGGGCACTGAAGCTTTCTTT.

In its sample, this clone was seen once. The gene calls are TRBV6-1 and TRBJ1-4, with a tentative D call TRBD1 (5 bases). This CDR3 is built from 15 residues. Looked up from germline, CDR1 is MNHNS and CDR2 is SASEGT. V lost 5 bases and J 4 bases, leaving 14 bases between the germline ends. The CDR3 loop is CASSPPGPHNEKLFF. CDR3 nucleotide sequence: TGTGCCAGCAGTCCCCCGGGACCGCATAATGAAAAACTGTTTTTT.

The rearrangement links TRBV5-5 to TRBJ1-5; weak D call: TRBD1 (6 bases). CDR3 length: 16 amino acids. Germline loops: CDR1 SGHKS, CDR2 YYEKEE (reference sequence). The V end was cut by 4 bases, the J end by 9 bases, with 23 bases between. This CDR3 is CASSLSPLRGGRPQHF. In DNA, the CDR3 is TGTGCCAGCAGCCTAAGTCCTCTCAGGGGTGGTAGGCCCCAGCATTTT.

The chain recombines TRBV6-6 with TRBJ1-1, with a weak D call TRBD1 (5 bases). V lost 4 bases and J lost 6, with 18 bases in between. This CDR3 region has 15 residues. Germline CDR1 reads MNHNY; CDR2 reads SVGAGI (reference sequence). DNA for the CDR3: TGTGCCAGCAGTTTGGACATTCTGGTCGGGGCTGAAGCTTTCTTT. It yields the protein CASSLDILVGAEAFF.

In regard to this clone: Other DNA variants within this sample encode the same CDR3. The CDR3: CASSSGLADTGELFF. CDR3 bases: TGTGCCAGCAGCTCGGGACTAGCGGACACCGGGGAGCTGTTTTTT. The chain joins TRBV11-3 to TRBJ2-2; 11 positions match TRBD2. The CDR3 has 15 amino acids. The ends lost 4 bases at V and 3 bases at J; junction bases unmatched: 1. Germline-derived CDR1 and CDR2 are SGHNT and YENEEA.

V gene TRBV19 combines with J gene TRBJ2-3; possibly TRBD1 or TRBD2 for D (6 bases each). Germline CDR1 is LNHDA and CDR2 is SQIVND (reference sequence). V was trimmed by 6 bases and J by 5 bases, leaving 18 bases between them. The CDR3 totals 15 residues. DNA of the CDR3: TGTGCCAGTAGCCGAGGGGGGCAGAGACGAGATACGCAGTATTTT. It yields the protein CASSRGGQRRDTQYF.

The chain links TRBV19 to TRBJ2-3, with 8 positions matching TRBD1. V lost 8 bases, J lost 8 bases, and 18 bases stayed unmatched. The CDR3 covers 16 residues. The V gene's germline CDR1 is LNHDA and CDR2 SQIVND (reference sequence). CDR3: CASLSSGQVGGGTQYF. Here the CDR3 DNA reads TGTGCCAGTCTCTCCTCGGGACAGGTCGGAGGGGGTACGCAGTATTTT.

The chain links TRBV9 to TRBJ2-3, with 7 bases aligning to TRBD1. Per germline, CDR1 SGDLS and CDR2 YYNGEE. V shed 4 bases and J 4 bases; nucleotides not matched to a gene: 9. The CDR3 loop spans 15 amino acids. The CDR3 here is CASSRTGESADTQYF. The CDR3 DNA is TGTGCCAGCAGCCGTACAGGGGAGTCTGCAGATACGCAGTATTTT.

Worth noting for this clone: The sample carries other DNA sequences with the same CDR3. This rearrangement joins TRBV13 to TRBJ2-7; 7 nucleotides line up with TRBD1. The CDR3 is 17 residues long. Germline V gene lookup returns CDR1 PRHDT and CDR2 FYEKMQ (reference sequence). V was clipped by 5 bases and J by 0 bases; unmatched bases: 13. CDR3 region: CASSRTQGRLSSYEQYF. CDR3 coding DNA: TGTGCCAGCAGCCGCACACAGGGGCGCCTTAGCTCCTACGAGCAGTACTTC.

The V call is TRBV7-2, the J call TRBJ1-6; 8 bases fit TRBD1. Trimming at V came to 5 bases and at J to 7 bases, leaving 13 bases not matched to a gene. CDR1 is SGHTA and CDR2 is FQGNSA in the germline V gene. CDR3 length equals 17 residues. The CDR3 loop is CASSPTGGRTANSPLHF. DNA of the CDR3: TGTGCCAGCAGCCCCACAGGGGGTCGGACGGCAAATTCACCCCTCCACTTT.

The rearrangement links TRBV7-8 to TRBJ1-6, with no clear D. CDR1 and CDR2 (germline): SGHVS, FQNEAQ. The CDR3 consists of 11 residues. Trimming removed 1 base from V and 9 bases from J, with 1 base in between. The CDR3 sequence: CASSLGSPLHF. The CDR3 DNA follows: TGTGCCAGCAGCTTAGGTTCACCCCTCCACTTT. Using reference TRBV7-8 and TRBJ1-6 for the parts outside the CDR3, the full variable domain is GAGVSQSPRYKVAKRGQDVALRCDPISGHVSLFWYQQALGQGPEFLTYFQNEAQLDKSGLPSDRFFAERPEGSVSTLKIQRTQQEDSAVYLCASSLGSPLHFGNGTRLTVT.

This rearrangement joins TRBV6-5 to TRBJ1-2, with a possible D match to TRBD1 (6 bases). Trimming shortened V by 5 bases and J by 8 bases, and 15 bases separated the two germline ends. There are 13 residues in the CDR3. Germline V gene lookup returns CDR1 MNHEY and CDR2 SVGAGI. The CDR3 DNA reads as TGTGCCAGCAGTGACACAGGGCGCGGCGGCTACACCTTC. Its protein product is CASSDTGRGGYTF.

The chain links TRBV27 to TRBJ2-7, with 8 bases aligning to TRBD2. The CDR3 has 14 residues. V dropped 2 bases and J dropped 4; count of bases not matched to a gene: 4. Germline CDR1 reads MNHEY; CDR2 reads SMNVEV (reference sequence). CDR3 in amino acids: CASSLSIAGYEQYF. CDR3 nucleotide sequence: TGTGCCAGCAGTTTAAGTATAGCGGGGTACGAGCAGTACTTC.